This T cell receptor beta chain came from a study of T-cell memory formation after mild COVID-19. The study's findings and limits: Among clones contracting day 15 to 85, CD4/CD8 was balanced, whereas later expanders leaned CD4+.

This clonotype was observed a handful of times. Antigen specificity is unknown. The germline V gene has CDR1 SGHDT and CDR2 YYEEEE. With 4 bases clipped from V and 4 bases from J, the junction kept 6 bases outside the gene matches. The CDR3 contains 15 residues. TCRdb used MiXCR to reprocess the 5' RACE reads, holding one entry per CDR3 protein. This sample has 400,000 or so distinct CDR3 sequences, with around 19% found just once. What was sequenced was PBMCs or a T cell subset sorted from them (not recorded which). The source is an adult woman who had mild COVID-19 (a few samples of this study predate the infection). Cell type and time point are not known. V usage is TRBV5-6 and J usage is TRBJ2-1; 9 bases agree with TRBD2. For the CDR3, the DNA is TGTGCCAGCAGCCTAAGCGGGAGGATATACAATGAGCAGTTCTTC. Its translation: CASSLSGRIYNEQFF. Combining the CDR3 with reference TRBV5-6 and TRBJ2-1 gives the whole variable domain DAGVTQSPTHLIKTRGQQVTLRCSPKSGHDTVSWYQQALGQGPQFIFQYYEEEERQRGNFPDRFSGHQFPNYSSELNVNALLLGDSALYLCASSLSGRIYNEQFFGPGTRLTVL.